This TCR beta chain was documented in a study of T cells in localized non-small cell lung cancer. Study results and caveats: As only one tumor region underwent sequencing, heterogeneity remains possible.

As regards this clone: Its matching antigen is unknown.

The V gene lost 3 bases and the J gene lost 8 bases, with 14 bases spanning the gap. The CDR3 sequence is 14 residues long. Germline V CDR1 and CDR2: SGHVS, FQNEAQ. Generated by immunoSEQ multiplex PCR, the TCRdb table keeps only in-frame clones and is missing some. The table records about 40,000 clones, approximately 88% of them present only once. This specimen consisted of peripheral blood, obtained before any cancer treatment. The V call is TRBV7-8, the J call TRBJ2-1; maybe TRBD2 (5 bases). This clonotype originated in a woman aged 40-69 years with stage I lung adenocarcinoma. In DNA form, the CDR3 reads TGTGCCAGCAGCTTGGGAGAGATGGGGTATGAGCAGTTCTTC. This translates into CASSLGEMGYEQFF.